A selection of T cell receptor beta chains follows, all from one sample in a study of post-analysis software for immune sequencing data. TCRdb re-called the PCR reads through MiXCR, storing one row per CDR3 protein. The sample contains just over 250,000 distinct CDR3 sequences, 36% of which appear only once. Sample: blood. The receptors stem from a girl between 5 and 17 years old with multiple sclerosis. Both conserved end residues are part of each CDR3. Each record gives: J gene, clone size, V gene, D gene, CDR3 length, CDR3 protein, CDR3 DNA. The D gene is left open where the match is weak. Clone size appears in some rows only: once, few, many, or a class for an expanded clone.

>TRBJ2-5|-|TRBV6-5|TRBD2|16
CASRHTSGSRRETQYF
TGTGCCAGCAGGCACACTAGCGGGAGTAGGCGAGAGACCCAGTACTTC
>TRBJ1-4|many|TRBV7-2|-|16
CASSSWSGGAREKLFF
TGTGCCAGCAGCTCCTGGTCGGGGGGGGCGCGTGAAAAACTGTTTTTT
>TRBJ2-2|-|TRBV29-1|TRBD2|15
CSASRGGQRTGELFF
TGCAGCGCCTCCCGGGGGGGTCAAAGGACCGGGGAGCTGTTTTTT
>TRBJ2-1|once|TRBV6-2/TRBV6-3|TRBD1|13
CASSEQGKFEQFF
TGTGCCAGCAGTGAACAGGGGAAGTTCGAGCAGTTCTTC
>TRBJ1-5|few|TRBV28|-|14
CASSLAGPGQPQHF
TGTGCCAGCAGTTTAGCAGGGCCAGGGCAGCCCCAGCATTTT
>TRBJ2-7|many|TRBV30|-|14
CAWSHSDGYYEQYF
TGTGCCTGGAGTCACTCGGACGGATACTACGAGCAGTACTTC
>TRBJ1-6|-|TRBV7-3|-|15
CASSSRRMITSPLHF
TGTGCCAGCAGCTCGAGGCGGATGATTACCTCACCCCTCCACTTT
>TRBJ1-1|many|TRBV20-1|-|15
CSASDPSGGNTEAFF
TGCAGTGCTAGTGACCCATCGGGAGGGAACACTGAAGCTTTCTTT
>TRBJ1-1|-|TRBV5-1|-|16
CASSLVGSIYGAEAFF
TGCGCCAGCAGCTTGGTCGGCAGCATTTATGGCGCTGAAGCTTTCTTT
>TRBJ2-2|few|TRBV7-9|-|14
CASSPVTAPRELFF
TGTGCCAGCAGCCCCGTGACGGCTCCCAGGGAGCTGTTTTTT
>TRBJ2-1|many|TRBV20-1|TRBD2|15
CSARGRTSGNNEQFF
TGCAGTGCTAGAGGTCGGACTAGCGGTAACAATGAGCAGTTCTTC
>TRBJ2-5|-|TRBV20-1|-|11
CSARPLETQYF
TGCAGTGCTAGACCCTTAGAGACCCAGTACTTC
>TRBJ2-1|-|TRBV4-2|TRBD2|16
CASSQDVAGGYNEQFF
TGTGCCAGCAGCCAAGACGTAGCGGGAGGGTACAATGAGCAGTTCTTC
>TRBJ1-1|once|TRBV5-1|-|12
CASSLETAEAFF
TGCGCCAGCAGCTTGGAGACGGCGGAAGCTTTCTTT
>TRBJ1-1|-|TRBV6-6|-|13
CASSLGRDSEAFF
TGTGCCAGCAGCTTGGGTAGGGACTCTGAAGCTTTCTTT
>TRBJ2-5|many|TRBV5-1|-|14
CASSLQDPQETQYF
TGCGCCAGCAGCTTGCAAGATCCCCAAGAGACCCAGTACTTC
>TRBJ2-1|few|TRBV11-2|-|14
CASSLGSRGNEQFF
TGTGCCAGCAGCTTAGGGTCTCGGGGCAATGAGCAGTTCTTC
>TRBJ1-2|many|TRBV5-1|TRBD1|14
CASSPTGFDYGYTF
TGCGCCAGCAGCCCGACAGGGTTCGACTATGGCTACACCTTC
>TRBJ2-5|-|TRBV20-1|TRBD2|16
CSAVQREDLNFREQYF
TGCAGTGCTGTACAGCGGGAGGACTTAAACTTCCGTGAGCAGTACTTC
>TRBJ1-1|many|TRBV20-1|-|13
CSAIRAGHTEAFF
TGCAGTGCAATCCGAGCTGGTCACACTGAAGCTTTCTTT
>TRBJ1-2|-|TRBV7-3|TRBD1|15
CASSFGQGANYGYTF
TGTGCCAGCAGCTTCGGACAGGGGGCTAACTATGGCTACACCTTC
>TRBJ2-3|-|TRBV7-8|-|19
CASSLALLAPPPSTDTQYF
TGTGCCAGCAGCTTAGCGCTGCTAGCTCCCCCACCCAGCACAGATACGCAGTATTTT
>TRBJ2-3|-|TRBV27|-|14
CASSSREITDTQYF
TGTGCCAGCAGTTCACGGGAGATAACAGATACGCAGTATTTT
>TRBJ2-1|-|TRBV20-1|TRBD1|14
CSAPRTGHYNEQFF
TGCAGTGCTCCTAGGACAGGGCACTACAATGAGCAGTTCTTC
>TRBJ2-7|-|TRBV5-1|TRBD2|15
CASSFREASSYEQYF
TGCGCCAGCAGCTTTCGGGAGGCTAGTTCCTACGAGCAGTACTTC
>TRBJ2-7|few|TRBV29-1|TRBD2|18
CSVEVGLAGGPAYNEQYF
TGCAGCGTTGAAGTCGGGCTAGCGGGGGGGCCGGCCTACAATGAGCAGTACTTC
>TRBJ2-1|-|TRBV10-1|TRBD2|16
CASSESIAGGSNEQFF
TGCGCCAGCAGTGAGTCGATAGCGGGGGGCTCCAATGAGCAGTTCTTC
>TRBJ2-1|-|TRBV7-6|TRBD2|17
CASSLDILAGGYNEQFF
TGTGCCAGCAGCTTAGATATACTAGCGGGGGGCTACAATGAGCAGTTCTTC
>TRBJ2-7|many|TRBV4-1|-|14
CASSLEVGRYEQYF
TGCGCCAGCAGCCTCGAGGTCGGACGCTACGAGCAGTACTTC